This TCR beta chain originates from a study of OX40 agonist ivuxolimab in advanced cancers. Germline loops: CDR1 MNHNY, CDR2 SVGAGI (reference sequence). J lost 1 base, V lost 8 bases, and 9 bases had no gene match. The CDR3 covers 15 residues. TCRdb's table, derived via immunoSEQ multiplex PCR, lists solely in-frame clones and lacks some. This sample has approximately 89,000 clones, with around 90% found just once. V usage is TRBV6-6 and J usage is TRBJ2-7; 9 bases match TRBD1. The source of this sequence is an adult with an advanced solid tumor such as melanoma, head and neck, liver or kidney cancer. The sequenced sample was CD4+ or CD8+ T cells sorted from blood, obtained in a trial of the OX40 agonist ivuxolimab. CDR3 sequence reads: CASLTTGGKSYEQYF. The CDR3 DNA reads TGTGCCAGCCTAACCACAGGGGGCAAGTCCTACGAGCAGTACTTC.